The sequence of this T cell receptor beta chain was determined in a study of shared clonotypes between healthy human individuals. Study findings and constraints: Sampling included only blood; tissue repertoires likely differ. All-four-donor shared clonotypes had higher generation probabilities than non-shared clonotypes did.

The table came from immunoSEQ multiplex PCR; TCRdb's copy has only in-frame clones and leaves some out. This sample carries roughly 2.5 million clones, about 92% of them seen once, and the ten largest clones take around 0.14%. Of note for this clone: Its specificity is unknown. This CDR3 is also generated by other DNA sequences in the sample.

The sequencing input was naive CD4+ T cells sorted from blood. The subset is: CD45RA+ positively selected. The receptor was isolated from a man younger than 35 in good health.

Here the CDR3 reads CASSRSGSSYNEQFF. Here the CDR3 DNA reads TGTGCCAGCAGCCGAAGCGGGAGCTCCTACAATGAGCAGTTCTTC. V is TRBV2 and J is TRBJ2-1; 8 bases fit TRBD2. The CDR3 contains 15 residues. The V and J ends lost 6 bases and 0 bases, in that order; junction bases with no gene match: 4. Germline loops: CDR1 SNHLY, CDR2 FYNNEI.